Included here is one T cell receptor beta chain sequence, with context. This clone was found a few times. Its antigen is still unknown. Per-nucleotide qualities are absent, and no much larger clonotype sits a single base away. The immunoSEQ assay amplified TCRB CDR3 regions from around 2 micrograms of genomic DNA, or from all available DNA when less than that amount was available. Multiplex PCR used 60 forward primers for TCR V beta segments and 13 reverse primers for J beta segments. To estimate the number of reads per starting template, synthetic control templates were added to each sample at limiting dilution. The Illumina HiSeq System generated sequencing reads of 87 bp. The original pipeline was this. To remove PCR and sequencing errors, closely related sequences were merged with a nearest neighbor algorithm. TCR overlap was measured as the percentage of unique tumor TCR beta sequences that were also present in the peripheral blood of the same patient. The source is immuneACCESS, and TCRdb retained only in-frame sequences with V and J called. Part of the clones is not carried over; for the studies checked, unresolved V genes explain less than half of this, and the remainder is unexplained. V and J calls and clone size are given by that table; D and trimming were obtained from the DNA. The sample data list tens of thousands of clones, and approximately 85% of these were observed just once. The ten largest clonotypes hold around 9.6% of the sample.

The data are from a study of glioma-infiltrating T cells after dendritic cell vaccination (TCRdb year 2016). Regarding the complete study: A cohort of 15 glioblastoma patients from Phase I and II dendritic cell vaccination trials was included, of whom 9 were newly diagnosed and 6 had recurrent disease. Survival after dendritic cell vaccination was correlated with TCR sequencing metrics, including TIL content and tumor-blood repertoire overlap. Between about 2003 and 2012, patients were given autologous tumor lysate-pulsed dendritic cell vaccination. In glioblastoma patients vaccinated with dendritic cells, deep sequencing of TCR beta CDR3 regions served to measure tumor-infiltrating lymphocyte content and to compare repertoires between tumor and blood. The vaccine was prepared from monocyte-derived dendritic cells that were cultured for roughly seven days with IL-4 and GM-CSF and then pulsed overnight with autologous tumor lysate. Each patient got three intradermal injections of the dendritic cell vaccine, spaced at biweekly intervals, in the arm below the axilla. What the work shows at the level of the full study, not this receptor alone: TCR clonality showed no direct relationship with survival, which suggests that a diverse polyclonal response may matter. The response model built on TCR overlap across three groups was characterized as speculative, with prospective validation still needed. The cohort was small and heterogeneous, few patients had complete blood and tumor sets, and even fewer had initial-recurrent tumor pairs. Higher estimated pretreatment TIL content predicted longer time to progression and overall survival after dendritic cell vaccination.

Including cysteine and phenylalanine, the CDR3 has 14 amino acids. Only the CDR3 region is kept as DNA, spanning 42 bases read in frame from base 1. The germline V gene sets CDR1 to ENHRY and CDR2 to SYGVKD. Trimming at the junction amounts to 3 bases on V and 4 bases on J, and the germline ends lie 9 bases apart. Patients were selected for having adequate residual fresh-frozen tumor tissue and more than two years of available survival data. An isocitrate dehydrogenase mutation was not carried by any of the glioblastoma patients, although molecular status was otherwise variable. PBMC were collected before vaccination, two weeks after the third vaccination, and at tumor progression if tumor progression occurred. The Qiagen DNeasy Blood extraction Kit was used for extraction of genomic DNA.

The specimen comprised blood, sampled before dendritic cell vaccination. This TCR came from a human donor with glioblastoma. This receptor chain uses TRBV10-3 and TRBJ1-4; a confident D gene designation cannot be given. The CDR3: CAISERGINEKLFF. The DNA sequence is TGTGCCATCAGTGAACGAGGGATTAATGAAAAACTGTTTTTT.